This entry lists 19 T cell receptor beta chains sequenced from one sample in a study of cytomegalovirus exposure and HLA in healthy donors (dated by TCRdb to about 2017). Receptor libraries were prepared by the immunoSEQ multiplex PCR assay. For the multiplex PCR, a mixture combining 60 forward primers for TCR Vbeta segments and 13 reverse primers for TCR Jbeta segments was used. TCRdb re-hosts the immuneACCESS table, in-frame sequences only. Its copies lack some clones; in the studies checked, an unresolved V gene accounts for under half of them, and the cause for the rest is not known. The sample table contains around 150,000 clones; only one count was recorded for 79% of them. Of the sample, around 0.99% is held by the ten largest clones. The sequenced material came from PBMCs. The receptors derive from a male donor in good health and CMV-seronegative.

The V call is TRBV9, the J call TRBJ2-7, with 11 bases identical to TRBD1. CDR1 is SGDLS, CDR2 YYNGEE, per germline. V shed 3 bases, J shed 5 bases, and the junction held 10 bases outside the gene matches. CDR3 length equals 16 residues. Written as DNA, the CDR3 is TGTGCCAGCAGCGGAGACCCTGGGACAGGGGGACACGAGCAGTACTTC. Its protein product is CASSGDPGTGGHEQYF.

This clone was found a few times. The chain carries TRBV11-2 and TRBJ2-7, with TRBD2 matching over 11 bases. This CDR3 has 17 residues. Germline loops: CDR1 SGHAT, CDR2 FQNNGV. The J segment lost 0 bases and the V segment lost 3 bases, leaving 7 bases of the junction unmatched. The CDR3 loop reads CASSFTSGGVSSYEQYF. The DNA of the CDR3 is TGTGCCAGCAGCTTTACTAGCGGGGGCGTTAGCTCCTACGAGCAGTACTTC. Looking up the rest from reference TRBV11-2 and TRBJ2-7 gives the full variable domain: EAGVAQSPRYKIIEKRQSVAFWCNPISGHATLYWYQQILGQGPKLLIQFQNNGVVDDSQLPKDRFSAERLKGVDSTLKIQPAKLEDSAVYLCASSFTSGGVSSYEQYFGPGTRLTVT.

The chain uses TRBV7-2 and TRBJ2-7, with 8 bases matching TRBD1. In germline, CDR1 is SGHTA, CDR2 FQGNSA. The V and J ends lost 2 bases and 4 bases, in that order; junction bases with no gene match: 7. CDR3 length equals 15 residues. CDR3 sequence: CASSLTGGSSYEQYF. The CDR3 DNA follows: TGTGCCAGCAGCTTAACAGGGGGGTCCTCGTACGAGCAGTACTTC.

The V gene is TRBV5-6, the J gene TRBJ2-1; D gene ambiguous. The germline gives CDR1 SGHDT, CDR2 YYEEEE. The germline V and J ends were trimmed by 4 bases and 0 bases, with 11 bases remaining between them. This CDR3 contains 15 residues. In DNA, the CDR3 is TGTGCCAGCAGCACTGACTCCAGCTCCTACAATGAGCAGTTCTTC. Translating gives CASSTDSSSYNEQFF.

This chain connects TRBV21-1 to TRBJ1-2; the listed D gene, TRBD1, was not tested against the DNA. TRBV21-1 is labeled a pseudogene. The CDR3 loop spans 10 amino acids. This chain's CDR3 is CARQVGGYTF. CDR3 DNA sequence: TGTGCCAGACAGGTTGGTGGCTACACCTTC.

The chain has TRBV18 and TRBJ2-7, with D perhaps matching TRBD1 (6 bases). This CDR3 region has 14 residues. Trimming took off 5 bases at V and 5 bases at J, with 16 bases between the two ends. Germline CDR1 and CDR2: KGHSH and LQKENI. The chain's CDR3 is CASSSTGTPDEQYF. In DNA form, the CDR3 reads TGTGCCAGCTCATCGACCGGGACACCGGACGAGCAGTACTTC.

This chain connects TRBV25-1 to TRBJ2-5; 9 nucleotides align to TRBD1. The end of the DNA is better explained by TRBJ2-7, so the J call may be wrong. The CDR3 is 17 amino acids. Germline V CDR1 and CDR2: MGHDK, SYGVNS. CDR3 sequence (DNA): TGTGCCAGCAGTGAATCTCAATCCGGACAGGGGAAGAACGAGCAGTACTTC. It yields the protein CASSESQSGQGKNEQYF.

The chain recombines TRBV2 with TRBJ2-7, with D uncertain. The CDR3 consists of 11 residues. The V gene's germline CDR1 is SNHLY and CDR2 FYNNEI. V was cut by 5 bases and J by 6 bases, with 8 bases left in between. CDR3 sequence reads: CASSYQAEQYF. In DNA form, the CDR3 reads TGTGCCAGCAGTTACCAGGCCGAGCAGTACTTC.

V is TRBV6-7 and J is TRBJ2-1, with TRBD2 identical over 14 bases. TRBV6-7 is filed as an ORF, its function uncertain. The CDR3 has 20 amino acids. The junction had 9 bases not matched to a gene; V was cut back by 2 bases and J by 0 bases. The CDR3 sequence is CASSYPRSGLAGDSYNEQFF. Written as DNA, the CDR3 is TGTGCCAGCAGTTACCCGCGATCGGGACTAGCGGGGGACTCCTACAATGAGCAGTTCTTC.

The chain uses TRBV19 and TRBJ2-6; no firm D call. The CDR3 is made up of 11 amino acids. CDR1 is LNHDA and CDR2 is SQIVND in the germline V gene (reference sequence). V dropped 11 bases and J dropped 4 bases, with 6 bases sitting between them. The CDR3 reads CASRGANVLTF. CDR3 in DNA: TGTGCCTCACGGGGGGCCAACGTCCTGACTTTC.

J is TRBJ1-1 and V is TRBV18; 8 bases are shared with TRBD1. Germline V gives CDR1 KGHSH, CDR2 LQKENI. V shed 1 base, J shed 1 base, and the junction held 5 bases outside the gene matches. CDR3 length: 16 amino acids. This CDR3 reads CASSPQGRGPNTEAFF. The CDR3 region has the DNA TGTGCCAGCTCACCACAGGGCAGGGGGCCGAACACTGAAGCTTTCTTT.

The V call is TRBV11-2, the J call TRBJ1-2; 7 bases agree with TRBD1. The germline CDR1 and CDR2 sequences are SGHAT and FQNNGV. V dropped 6 bases and J dropped 4; count of bases not matched to a gene: 8. This CDR3 has 14 residues. The CDR3 loop reads CASSTRDSIYGYTF. CDR3 in DNA: TGTGCCAGCAGTACTCGGGACAGTATCTATGGCTACACCTTC.

This sequence joins TRBV18 and TRBJ2-3; a possible D gene is TRBD2 (6 bases). CDR3 length: 14 residues. V shed 6 bases and J shed 0 bases, with 10 bases lying between them. Germline V gives CDR1 KGHSH, CDR2 LQKENI. DNA for the CDR3: TGTGCCAGCTCCCCCGGGACTAGCACAGATACGCAGTATTTT. This gives the protein CASSPGTSTDTQYF.

The rearrangement uses TRBV11-3 and TRBJ2-1, with TRBD2 identical over 15 bases. The CDR3 extends over 17 amino acids. Germline CDR1 is SGHNT and CDR2 is YENEEA. Trimming took 5 bases from V and 9 from J; bases not matched to a gene: 11. Written as DNA, the CDR3 is TGTGCCAGCAGCCCCTCGGGACTAGCGGGGGGCCGGGGTGAGCAGTTCTTC. Translating gives CASSPSGLAGGRGEQFF.

The gene calls are TRBV11-2 and TRBJ2-7, with TRBD2 matching over 11 bases. From germline, CDR1 is SGHAT and CDR2 FQNNGV. V dropped 3 bases and J dropped 6; count of bases not matched to a gene: 7. This CDR3 has 15 residues. The CDR3 region is CASSFTSGGTVEQYF. CDR3 bases: TGTGCCAGCAGCTTTACTAGCGGGGGAACCGTCGAGCAGTACTTC.

This chain links TRBV6-5 with TRBJ1-2; 10 positions match TRBD1. The CDR3 runs 15 residues. Germline V gene lookup returns CDR1 MNHEY and CDR2 SVGAGI. The ends lost 6 bases at V and 7 bases at J; junction bases unmatched: 11. The CDR3 is CASRPRDRGRSGYTF. The CDR3 DNA reads TGTGCCAGCAGACCCCGTGACAGGGGGCGGAGTGGCTACACCTTC.

This clone showed up just a few times. The chain recombines TRBV4-1 with TRBJ1-1; 10 bases agree with TRBD1. Germline trimming cut 5 bases from V and 10 bases from J; bases unmatched to any gene: 13. The V gene's germline CDR1 is MGHRA and CDR2 YSYEKL. The CDR3 runs to 15 residues. CDR3: CASSTPGQGQLGAFF. For the CDR3, the DNA is TGCGCCAGCAGCACTCCGGGACAGGGGCAGCTAGGAGCTTTCTTT.

The chain joins TRBV7-2 to TRBJ2-5; the match to TRBD2 covers 7 bases. Germline CDR1 SGHTA, CDR2 FQGNSA. The V segment lost 8 bases and the J segment 5 bases; nucleotides outside the gene matches: 11. The CDR3 is 14 residues long. This chain's CDR3 is CASLRGGGEETQYF. As DNA, the CDR3 is TGTGCCAGCCTTCGGGGCGGGGGTGAGGAGACCCAGTACTTC.

The chain combines TRBV30 with TRBJ1-5, with D possibly matching TRBD1 (6 bases). The germline gives CDR1 GTSNPN, CDR2 SVGIG (reference sequence). With 3 bases removed from V and 7 bases from J, the gap between germline ends came to 19 bases. There are 15 residues in the CDR3. Written as DNA, the CDR3 is TGTGCCTGGAGCTTCGGACAGAGCCGCGCCCAGCCCCAGCATTTT. This gives the protein CAWSFGQSRAQPQHF.